One and the same sample provided the 27 T cell receptor beta chains below, sequenced in a study of CD8+CD57+ T cells in acquired aplastic anemia. Genomic DNA was employed as the template in profiling TCR beta VDJ and CDR3. MiXCR was run by TCRdb on the reads, yielding one entry per CDR3 protein. The data contain 400,000 to 450,000 distinct CDR3 sequences, under 80% of them singletons. What was sequenced was sorted CD4+, CD8+, or CD8+CD57+ T cells (not recorded which) from PBMCs. All receptors derive from a human donor in good health, serving as a control.

The V call is TRBV7-3, the J call TRBJ2-5; 8 nucleotides match TRBD1. From germline, CDR1 is SGHTA and CDR2 FQGTGA. Trimming took 3 bases from V and 8 from J; bases not matched to a gene: 17. The length of the CDR3 is 17 residues. The CDR3 nucleotides are TGTGCCAGCAGCTTTGCGCAGGGGGCAGGGGCTGAAACTACCCAGTACTTC. Encoded protein: CASSFAQGAGAETTQYF. Combining the CDR3 with reference TRBV7-3 and TRBJ2-5 gives the whole variable domain GAGVSQTPSNKVTEKGKYVELRCDPISGHTALYWYRQSLGQGPEFLIYFQGTGAADDSGLPNDRFFAVRPEGSVSTLKIQRTERGDSAVYLCASSFAQGAGAETTQYFGPGTRLLVL.

This clonotype was counted a single time. This rearrangement joins TRBV5-6 to TRBJ2-3, with TRBD1 as a possible D gene (6 bases). V was clipped by 8 bases and J by 2 bases, with 18 bases between them. This CDR3 spans 15 amino acids. CDR1 and CDR2 from the germline V gene are SGHDT and YYEEEE. As DNA, the CDR3 is TGTGCCAGTAGCCCCGGGACAACAAACACAGATACGCAGTATTTT. This gives the protein CASSPGTTNTDTQYF.

About this clonotype itself: A much larger clone differs from this one at a single base, so this may be a read error. The V call is TRBV7-9, the J call TRBJ2-3; unclear D gene. This CDR3 region has 14 residues. CDR1 is SEHNR, CDR2 FQNEAQ, per germline (reference sequence). The CDR3 spells CASGLYLSTDTRYF. For the CDR3, the DNA is TGTGCCAGCGGCTTATACCTTTCCACAGATACGCGGTATTTT.

The V and J genes are TRBV4-1 and TRBJ1-2; 8 nucleotides align to TRBD1. With 5 bases clipped from V and 7 bases from J, the junction kept 6 bases outside the gene matches. Germline assignment: CDR1 MGHRA and CDR2 YSYEKL. CDR3 size: 13 residues. The CDR3 is CASSVPTGVGYTF. The CDR3 DNA sequence: TGCGCCAGCAGCGTCCCGACAGGGGTTGGCTACACCTTC.

This chain connects TRBV10-3 to TRBJ2-5, with 7 positions matching TRBD1. Germline assignment: CDR1 ENHRY and CDR2 SYGVKD. The CDR3 is 14 amino acids. Germline trimming cut 7 bases from V and 2 bases from J; bases unmatched to any gene: 7. DNA of the CDR3: TGTGCCATCACCCGGACAGGAACACAAGAGACCCAGTACTTC. This gives the protein CAITRTGTQETQYF.

Comment on this clonotype: In this CDR3 the conserved last residue, phenylalanine or tryptophan, is missing, so a read error is likely. The DNA is omitted, as the CDR3 cannot be located on it reliably, and the CDR3 follows TCRdb's listing. The chain's CDR3 is CASSQERGAPRYV. This chain connects TRBV14 to TRBJ1-1; no DNA check was done on the table's D call, TRBD1. Counting both end residues, the CDR3 totals 13 amino acids. Germline CDR1 is SGHDN and CDR2 is FVKESK.

The chain is built from TRBV12-3 or TRBV12-4 and TRBJ2-5, with D unresolved. Trimming shortened V by 7 bases and J by 3 bases, and 6 bases separated the two germline ends. The CDR3 loop spans 11 amino acids. This chain's CDR3 is CASTLEETQYF. The CDR3 nucleotides read TGTGCCAGCACCTTGGAAGAGACCCAGTACTTC.

The J gene is TRBJ1-2, the V gene TRBV7-2, with D hard to call. Germline values: CDR1 SGHTA, CDR2 FQGNSA. The V gene lost 4 bases and the J gene lost 11 bases, with 26 bases spanning the gap. The CDR3 extends over 16 amino acids. The CDR3 loop reads CASSSPRNTEAFFYTF. The CDR3 DNA is TGTGCCAGCAGCTCCCCGCGGAACACTGAAGCCTTCTTTTACACCTTC.

The sample holds many counts of this clonotype. CDR3 amino acids: CATSRESGGSVPYEQYF. CDR3 DNA: TGTGCCACCAGCAGAGAATCAGGGGGATCGGTACCCTACGAGCAGTACTTC. The chain combines TRBV15 with TRBJ2-7; 7 bases are shared with TRBD1. V trimming: 0 bases; J trimming: 2 bases; junction bases outside the gene matches: 10. This CDR3 has 17 residues. Germline loops: CDR1 LNHNV, CDR2 YYDKDF (reference sequence).

Comments on this clonotype: A read error may account for a junction end that differs from germline. The gene calls are TRBV10-3 and TRBJ1-1, with D possibly TRBD1 on 6 matching bases. The CDR3 is 13 amino acids. Germline lookup yields CDR1 ENHRY and CDR2 SYGVKD. As DNA, the CDR3 is TGTGCCATCAATGAGTCAGGGGAAAGTGGAGCTTTCTTT. Translated: CAINESGESGAFF.

V is TRBV20-1 and J is TRBJ2-2; perhaps TRBD2 as D (5 bases). CDR1 is DFQATT, CDR2 SNEGSKA, per germline (reference sequence). Trimming took 5 bases from V and 5 from J, leaving 15 bases between them. This CDR3 has 14 residues. Written as DNA, the CDR3 is TGCAGTGCTCCACGAGAGGGCACAACCGGGGAGCTGTTTTTT. The encoded protein is CSAPREGTTGELFF.

The rearrangement joins TRBV6-6 to TRBJ1-6; possible D gene TRBD1, 6 bases. Germline CDR1 and CDR2: MNHNY and SVGAGI (reference sequence). Trimming cost V 9 bases and J 5 bases, with 20 bases left between them. The CDR3 loop spans 16 amino acids. The DNA of the CDR3 is TGTGCCAGTAGGCCTCTCCACCGGGACAATAATTCACCCCTCCACTTT. Translating gives CASRPLHRDNNSPLHF.

The chain has TRBV5-6 and TRBJ2-1; D perhaps matches TRBD2 (6 bases). Trimming removed 1 base at V and 9 bases at J, with 11 bases between. The CDR3 contains 13 residues. Germline V gives CDR1 SGHDT, CDR2 YYEEEE. The CDR3 coding sequence is TGTGCCAGCAGCTTGCCTAGCGATGGTGAGCAGTTCTTC. This sequence encodes CASSLPSDGEQFF.

The CDR3 DNA sequence: TGTGCCAGCAGCCCTCGGAGCAGCGGCACAGATACGCAGTATTTT. Protein product: CASSPRSSGTDTQYF. This chain uses TRBV7-2 with TRBJ2-3, with D uncertain. CDR1 SGHTA and CDR2 FQGNSA come from the germline V gene. The ends were cut back, 5 bases at V and 1 base at J, with 13 bases in the middle. The CDR3 has 15 amino acids.

With respect to this clonotype: It may be a read error: a sequence one base away is much more abundant. The chain joins TRBV2 to TRBJ2-2, with 12 nucleotides matching TRBD1. Germline-derived CDR1 and CDR2 are SNHLY and FYNNEI. J lost 7 bases, V lost 6 bases, and 3 bases had no gene match. This CDR3 is built from 14 residues. The CDR3 protein is CASRGTGGSGELFF. The CDR3 coding sequence is TGTGCCAGCAGGGGGACAGGGGGCAGCGGGGAGCTGTTTTTT.

This clonotype was detected many times. The chain links TRBV9 to TRBJ1-4, with D possibly TRBD1 on 6 matching bases. Germline V gives CDR1 SGDLS, CDR2 YYNGEE. The V end was cut by 4 bases, the J end by 2 bases, with 12 bases between. This CDR3 is 15 amino acids long. In DNA form, the CDR3 reads TGTGCCAGCAGCCGCCAAGGGGGTACTAATGAAAAACTGTTTTTT. Amino acids: CASSRQGGTNEKLFF.

The chain links TRBV2 to TRBJ2-5; D could derive from TRBD1 or TRBD2 (5 bases each). Germline lookup yields CDR1 SNHLY and CDR2 FYNNEI. Trimming stripped 6 bases from V and 4 bases from J, with 18 bases between. The CDR3 totals 15 residues. CDR3 amino acids: CASSLEGISGETQYF. The CDR3, as DNA: TGTGCCAGCAGCTTAGAGGGGATCTCAGGAGAGACCCAGTACTTC.

The rearrangement links TRBV14 to TRBJ1-2; no reliable D call. Trimming pared 4 bases from V and 5 bases from J, leaving 11 bases between. Germline V gene sequence: CDR1 SGHDN, CDR2 FVKESK. There are 13 residues in the CDR3. The CDR3 nucleotides are TGTGCCAGCAGCCCACGGGGTTTATATGGCTACACCTTC. This sequence encodes CASSPRGLYGYTF.

The chain is built from TRBV7-2 and TRBJ1-1; possibly TRBD1 for D (6 bases). CDR3 length equals 14 residues. Germline loops: CDR1 SGHTA, CDR2 FQGNSA. Trimming removed 6 bases from V and 14 bases from J, with 25 bases in between. CDR3: CASRVQGGNGDTFF. The CDR3 DNA is TGTGCCAGCAGGGTACAGGGAGGAAATGGCGACACCTTCTTT. The whole variable domain, filled in from reference TRBV7-2 and TRBJ1-1, reads GAGVSQSPSNKVTEKGKDVELRCDPISGHTALYWYRQSLGQGLEFLIYFQGNSAPDKSGLPSDRFSAERTGGSVSTLTIQRTQQEDSAVYLCASRVQGGNGDTFFGQGTRLTVV.

The chain employs TRBV14 and TRBJ1-2, with TRBD1 matching over 7 bases. The V gene's germline CDR1 is SGHDN and CDR2 FVKESK. This CDR3 comprises 12 residues. Trimming at V came to 6 bases and at J to 8 bases, leaving 6 bases not matched to a gene. Here the CDR3 DNA reads TGTGCCAGCAGTTCAGGGGGACAGGGCTACACCTTC. This sequence encodes CASSSGGQGYTF. The complete variable domain, with remaining parts taken from reference TRBV14 and TRBJ1-2, reads EAGVTQFPSHSVIEKGQTVTLRCDPISGHDNLYWYRRVMGKEIKFLLHFVKESKQDESGMPNNRFLAERTGGTYSTLKVQPAELEDSGVYFCASSSGGQGYTFGSGTRLTVV.

Note on this clonotype: The junction does not match germline at one end; this may be a read error. The rearrangement links TRBV7-7 to TRBJ1-4, with 7 bases fitting TRBD1. This CDR3 contains 15 residues. Germline V gene data show CDR1 as SSHAT and CDR2 as FNYEAQ (reference sequence). The CDR3 loop reads CASSIDRDYEQYFFF. The CDR3 coding sequence is TGTGCTAGCAGCATCGACAGGGACTACGAGCAGTACTTCTTTTTT.

The genes are TRBV6-5 and TRBJ1-6; possible D gene TRBD1, 5 bases. Germline V gives CDR1 MNHEY, CDR2 SVGAGI. V was clipped by 10 bases and J by 9 bases, with 16 bases between them. This CDR3 has 13 residues. The CDR3 region is CAINGDAGSPLHF. CDR3 DNA: TGTGCCATCAACGGGGACGCTGGTTCACCCCTCCACTTT.

On this clonotype: A read error may account for a junction end that differs from germline. The rearrangement joins TRBV7-7 to TRBJ2-2; D may correspond to TRBD1 or TRBD2 (7 bases each). The CDR3 has 17 amino acids. The germline CDR1 and CDR2 sequences are SSHAT and FNYEAQ (reference sequence). The CDR3 DNA follows: TGTGCTAGCAGCTTCGGCCAGGGGGGGTCGAACACCGGGGAGCTGTTTTTT. The encoded protein is CASSFGQGGSNTGELFF. Filled out from reference TRBV7-7 and TRBJ2-2, the complete variable domain reads GAGVSQSPRYKVTKRGQDVTLRCDPISSHATLYWYQQALGQGPEFLTYFNYEAQPDKSGLPSDRFSAERPEGSISTLTIQRTEQRDSAMYRCASSFGQGGSNTGELFFGEGSRLTVL.

Comment on this clonotype: Germline and junction disagree at one end, which may indicate a read error. The chain combines TRBV7-9 with TRBJ2-5, with a tentative D call TRBD2 (5 bases). The CDR3 is 14 amino acids. Germline V gene lookup returns CDR1 SEHNR and CDR2 FQNEAQ (reference sequence). DNA of the CDR3: TGTGCCAGCAGCGCTCCAGATGCGGAGGAACCCCACCACTTC. It specifies CASSAPDAEEPHHF.

The count of this clonotype is one. The junction and the germline gene differ at one end; a read error may be behind it. The chain joins TRBV7-2 to TRBJ1-2; 7 bases match TRBD1. This CDR3 spans 16 amino acids. Germline V lookup: CDR1 SGHTA, CDR2 FQGNSA. The CDR3 region has the DNA TGTGCCAGCAGAGTAACTACGACAGGGAGTAACTATGGTTACACCTTC. As protein: CASRVTTTGSNYGYTF.

The rearrangement links TRBV5-8 to TRBJ2-2; D is ambiguous. This CDR3 comprises 15 residues. Trimming left V 0 bases short and J 4 bases short, with 10 bases between. Germline V gives CDR1 SGHTS, CDR2 YDEGEE. The CDR3 nucleotides are TGTGCCAGCAGCTTGGCGGAGAGTATCACCGGGGAGCTGTTTTTT. This encodes CASSLAESITGELFF.

The chain has TRBV5-1 and TRBJ2-7; D ambiguous. The CDR3 consists of 14 residues. V was clipped by 3 bases and J by 0 bases, with 10 bases between them. Per germline, CDR1 SGHRS and CDR2 YFSETQ. CDR3 sequence: CASSSDLGSYEQYV. In DNA form, the CDR3 reads TGCGCCAGCAGCTCGGATCTAGGCTCCTACGAGCAGTACGTC.